The entry that follows covers one T cell receptor beta chain sequence. Single viable CD3+CD4+CD8-CD45RO+ cells were sorted as the memory CD4+ T cells. This record belongs to a study of memory CD4+ T cells and cytomegalovirus serostatus. Between the trimmed V and J ends, which lost 6 bases and 0 bases, there was a span of 15 bases. From germline, CDR1 is MDHEN and CDR2 SYDVKM. The CDR3 totals 15 residues. Sequencing was performed with immunoSEQ multiplex PCR; in TCRdb, only in-frame clones are kept and a portion is missing. This sample has about 60,000 clones, with over 70% found just once. J is TRBJ2-7 and V is TRBV28, with D possibly being TRBD2 (6 bases). Sample: memory CD4+ T cells from blood. This clonotype was obtained from an adult in good health and CMV-seropositive. CDR3 sequence (DNA): TGTGCCAGCAGATCTGGCGGGGAGAGCTCCTACGAGCAGTACTTC. This encodes CASRSGGESSYEQYF.